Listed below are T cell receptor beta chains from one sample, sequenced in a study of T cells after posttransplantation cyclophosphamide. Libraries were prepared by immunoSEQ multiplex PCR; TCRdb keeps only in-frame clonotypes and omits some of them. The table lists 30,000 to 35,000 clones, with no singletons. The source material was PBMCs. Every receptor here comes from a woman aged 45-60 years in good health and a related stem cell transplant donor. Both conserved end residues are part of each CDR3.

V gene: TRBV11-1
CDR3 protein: CASSYTSEAFF

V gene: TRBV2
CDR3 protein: CASRPRTGPSGNTIYF

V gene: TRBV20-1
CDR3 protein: CSASDRDRDHF

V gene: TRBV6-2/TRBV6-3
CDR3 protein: CASSYWGLAEGGSYNEQFF

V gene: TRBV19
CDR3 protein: CASRDRETDTQYF

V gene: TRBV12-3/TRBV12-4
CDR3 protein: CASSFGAGGLSGANVLTF

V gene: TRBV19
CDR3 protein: CASTPGLTNTEAFF

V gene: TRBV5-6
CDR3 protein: CASNPGLAAFTDTQYF

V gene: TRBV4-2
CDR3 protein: CASSQDKGMMYEQFF

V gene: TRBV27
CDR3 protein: CASSSQTGSGYTF

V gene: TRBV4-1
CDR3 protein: CASSQGQGVQETQYF

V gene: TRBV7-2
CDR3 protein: CASSLAPGYNEQFF

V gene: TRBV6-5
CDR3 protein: CASSYSAAGGGYTF

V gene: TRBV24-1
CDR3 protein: CATSATSGYEQYF

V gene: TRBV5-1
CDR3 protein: CASSLGGNNQPQHF

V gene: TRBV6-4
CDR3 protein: CASSDSRLAGVSDTQYF

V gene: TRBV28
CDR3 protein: CASILSGAYNEQFF

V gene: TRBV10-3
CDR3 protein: CAISDVLLSYEQYF

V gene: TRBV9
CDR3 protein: CASSVAVGSNYGYTF

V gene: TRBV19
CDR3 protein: CASSTEQGASNQPQHF

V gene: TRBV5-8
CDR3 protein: CASSWAGVSSNQPQHF

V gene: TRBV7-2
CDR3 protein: CASSPQGGETEAFF

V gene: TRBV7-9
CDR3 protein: CASTGGKYEQYF

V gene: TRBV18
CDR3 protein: CASSITDSSGAFF

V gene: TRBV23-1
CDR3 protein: CASGGTGDYGYTF

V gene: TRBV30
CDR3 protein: CAWSSTGWKADTQYF

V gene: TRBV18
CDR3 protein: CASSPRRDSTYEQYF

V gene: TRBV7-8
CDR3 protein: CASSPRQGLKETQYF

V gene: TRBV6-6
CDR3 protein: CASSSGSSNQPQHF

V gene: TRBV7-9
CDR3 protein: CASSPAGEVMSYEQYF

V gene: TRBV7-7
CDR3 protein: CASSLGQAQETQYF

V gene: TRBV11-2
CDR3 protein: CASSQVPGFQRDGYTF

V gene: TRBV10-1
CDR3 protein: CASSAQGWYGYTF

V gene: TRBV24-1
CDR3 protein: CATSKQGYEQFF

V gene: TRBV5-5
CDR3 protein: CASSLPLGQGESYEQYF

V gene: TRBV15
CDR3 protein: CATSQGLVVETQYF

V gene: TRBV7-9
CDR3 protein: CASSPLIEDRDLTDTQYF

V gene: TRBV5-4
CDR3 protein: CASSLGSLPLAGIGETQYF

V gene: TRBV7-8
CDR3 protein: CASSQLRAEAFF

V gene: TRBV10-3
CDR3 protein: CAIKGQGVDEQYF

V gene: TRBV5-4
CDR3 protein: CASSSTGDATNEKLFF

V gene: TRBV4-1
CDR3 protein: CASSQDFSGEETQYF

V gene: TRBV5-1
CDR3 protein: CASSFAQGTEQYF

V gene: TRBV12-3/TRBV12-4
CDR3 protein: CASSFLHREPDTQYF

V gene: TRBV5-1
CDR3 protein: CASSTDRDRVNNEQFF

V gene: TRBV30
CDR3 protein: CAWKQGSSGNTIYF

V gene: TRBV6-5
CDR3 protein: CASSYGGSGELFF

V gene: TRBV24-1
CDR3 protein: CATSDRTGYNYGYTF

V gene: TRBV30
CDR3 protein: CAWSVRGGTYEQYF

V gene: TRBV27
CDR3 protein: CASSSRVEGNTIYF

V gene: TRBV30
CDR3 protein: CAWSVLWDRQDSPLHF

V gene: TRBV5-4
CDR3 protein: CASSLWDSSYEQYF

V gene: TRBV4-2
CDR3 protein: CASSPQAGGKETQYF

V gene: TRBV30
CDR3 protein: CAWSVSPGRGYEQYF

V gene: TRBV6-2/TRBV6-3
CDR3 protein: CASSYGGGEQYF

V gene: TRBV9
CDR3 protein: CASTLSGQFNEKLFF

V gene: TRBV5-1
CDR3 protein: CASRTGQGMNTEAFF

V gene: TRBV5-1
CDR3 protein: CASSLRITQRGSEQYF

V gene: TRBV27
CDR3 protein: CASSATGEQFF

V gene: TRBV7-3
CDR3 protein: CASSLSGDTEAFF